This TCR beta chain stems from a study of T cell responses to AZD1222 COVID-19 vaccine. Overall study findings and caveats: There were repertoire samples only from the period after the peak T cell response.

As regards this clone: The antigen remains undetermined.

The data were produced by immunoSEQ multiplex PCR, yet TCRdb's version contains in-frame clones alone and is incomplete. In the table there are 68,000 or so clones, 88% of which are singletons. This CDR3 has 14 amino acids. Between the trimmed V and J ends, which lost 0 bases and 5 bases, there was a span of 11 bases. The germline CDR1 and CDR2 sequences are SGHNT and YYREEE (reference sequence). The V gene is TRBV5-4, the J gene TRBJ2-5, with D uncertain. The receptor was isolated from an adult in good health. The sequencing used peripheral blood, collected on day 0 of AZD1222 vaccination. CDR3 region: CASSLGYSAETQYF. CDR3 DNA sequence: TGTGCCAGCAGCTTGGGGTACTCGGCGGAGACCCAGTACTTC.